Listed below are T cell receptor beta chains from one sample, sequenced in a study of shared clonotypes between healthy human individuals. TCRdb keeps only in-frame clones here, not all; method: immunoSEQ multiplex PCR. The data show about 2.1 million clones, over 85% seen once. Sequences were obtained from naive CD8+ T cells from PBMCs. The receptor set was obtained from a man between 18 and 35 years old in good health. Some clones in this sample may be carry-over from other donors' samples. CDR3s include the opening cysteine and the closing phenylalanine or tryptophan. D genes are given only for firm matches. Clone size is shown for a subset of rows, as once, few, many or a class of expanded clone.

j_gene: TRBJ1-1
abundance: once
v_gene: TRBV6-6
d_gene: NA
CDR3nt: TGTGCCAGCATAATGGCCATGAACACTGAAGCTTTCTTT
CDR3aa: CASIMAMNTEAFF

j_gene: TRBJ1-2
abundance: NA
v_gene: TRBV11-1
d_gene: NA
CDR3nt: TGTGCCAGCAGCTCCCAGACAGGCAGCGTTCATGGCTACACCTTC
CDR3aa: CASSSQTGSVHGYTF

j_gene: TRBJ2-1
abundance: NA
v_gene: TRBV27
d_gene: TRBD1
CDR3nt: TGTGCCAGCAGTTTTGACAGGGGCCAGCATGAGCAGTTCTTC
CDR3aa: CASSFDRGQHEQFF

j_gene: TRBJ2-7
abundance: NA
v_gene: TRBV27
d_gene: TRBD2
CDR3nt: TGTGCCAGCAGACACTCAGCGGGAACGGCAATCTACGAGCAGTACTTC
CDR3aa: CASRHSAGTAIYEQYF

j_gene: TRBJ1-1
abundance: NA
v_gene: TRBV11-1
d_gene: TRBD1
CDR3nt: TGTGCCAGCAGCTTTAATTGGGGACAGCTGAACACTGAAGCTTTCTTT
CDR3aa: CASSFNWGQLNTEAFF

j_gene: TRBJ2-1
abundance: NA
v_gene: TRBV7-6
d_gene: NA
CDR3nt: TGTGCCAGCAGCGGTGGGGTTTCGGAGGCCCTACCCTACAATGAGCAGTTCTTC
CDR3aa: CASSGGVSEALPYNEQFF

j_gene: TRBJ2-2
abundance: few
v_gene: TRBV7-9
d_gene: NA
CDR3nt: TGTGCCAGCAGCCAATACGGACTCCCCGGGGAGCTGTTTTTT
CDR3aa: CASSQYGLPGELFF

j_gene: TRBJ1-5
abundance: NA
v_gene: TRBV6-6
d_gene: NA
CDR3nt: TGTGCCAGCAGACAACAGGGAAGGGTCGATCAGCCCCAGCATTTT
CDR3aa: CASRQQGRVDQPQHF

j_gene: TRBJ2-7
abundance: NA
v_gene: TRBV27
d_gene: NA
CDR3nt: TGTGCCAGCAGCCCCAAGGGGGGAAAACGGGACGAGCAGTACTTC
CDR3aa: CASSPKGGKRDEQYF

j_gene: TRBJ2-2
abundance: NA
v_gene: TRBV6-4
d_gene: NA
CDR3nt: TGTGCCAGCAGTTTGGTTGCTAACACCGGGGAGCTGTTTTTT
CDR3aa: CASSLVANTGELFF

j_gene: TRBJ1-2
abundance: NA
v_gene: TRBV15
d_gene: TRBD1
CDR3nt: TGTGCCACCAGCAGAAAGACAGGGGGTGGCTACACCTTC
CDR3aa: CATSRKTGGGYTF

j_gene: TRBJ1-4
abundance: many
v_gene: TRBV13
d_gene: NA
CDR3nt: TGTGCCAGCAGCTTAGTATGGGGATCCGAAAAACTGTTTTTT
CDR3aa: CASSLVWGSEKLFF

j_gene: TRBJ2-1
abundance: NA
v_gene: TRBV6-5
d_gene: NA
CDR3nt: TGTGCCAGCAGTTACTCCGAGGGACCCAATGAGCAGTTCTTC
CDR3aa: CASSYSEGPNEQFF

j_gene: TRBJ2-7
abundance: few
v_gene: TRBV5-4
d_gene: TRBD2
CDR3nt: TGTGCCAGCAGCTTGGGACTAGCGGGATCCTACGAGCAGTACTTC
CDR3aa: CASSLGLAGSYEQYF

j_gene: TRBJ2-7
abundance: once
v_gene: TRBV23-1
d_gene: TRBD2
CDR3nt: TGCGCCAGCAGTCAACCTCAAGGGACGTCTAGCGGAGTGGGATCCTACGAGCAGTACTTC
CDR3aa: CASSQPQGTSSGVGSYEQYF

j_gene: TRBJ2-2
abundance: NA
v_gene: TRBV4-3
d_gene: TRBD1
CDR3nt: TGCGCCAGCAGCCCAGGAGCACAGGGGGCGACCGGGGAGCTGTTTTTT
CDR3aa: CASSPGAQGATGELFF

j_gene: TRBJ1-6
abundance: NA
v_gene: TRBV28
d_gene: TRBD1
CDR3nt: TGTGCCAGCAGCCGACAGGGGACCAATTCACCCCTCCACTTT
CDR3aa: CASSRQGTNSPLHF

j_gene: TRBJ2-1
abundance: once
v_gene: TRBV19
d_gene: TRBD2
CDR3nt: TGTGCCAGTAGTCCAATAGCGGGGCTATGGGGTGAGCAGTTCTTC
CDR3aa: CASSPIAGLWGEQFF

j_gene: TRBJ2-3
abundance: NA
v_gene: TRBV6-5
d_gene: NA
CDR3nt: TGTGCCAGCAGGGCCCGGGGGCAGCCAGATACGCAGTATTTT
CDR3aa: CASRARGQPDTQYF

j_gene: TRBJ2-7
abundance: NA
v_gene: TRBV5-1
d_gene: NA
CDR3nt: TGCGCCAGCAGCTTGGGACAGGAGTTGCGCGAGCAGTACTTC
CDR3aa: CASSLGQELREQYF

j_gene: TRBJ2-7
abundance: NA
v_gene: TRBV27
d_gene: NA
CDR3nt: TGTGCCAGCAGTTTAGAAAGGATTGGGGGCGCGTCCCTCTACGAGCAGTACTTC
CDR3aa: CASSLERIGGASLYEQYF

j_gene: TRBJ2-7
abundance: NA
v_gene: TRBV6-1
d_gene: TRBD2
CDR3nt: TGTGCCAGCAGTGAAGGAAGCGGGAGGGCCTACGAGCAGTACTTC
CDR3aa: CASSEGSGRAYEQYF

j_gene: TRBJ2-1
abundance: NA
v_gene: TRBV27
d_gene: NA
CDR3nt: TGTGCCAGCAGTACCCGGGACGGGAGTCATAATGAGCAGTTCTTC
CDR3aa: CASSTRDGSHNEQFF

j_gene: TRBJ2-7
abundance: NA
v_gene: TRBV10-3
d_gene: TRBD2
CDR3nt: TGTGCCATCAGTGAGGATCTAGCGGGAGTCTCCTACGAGCAGTACTTC
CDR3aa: CAISEDLAGVSYEQYF

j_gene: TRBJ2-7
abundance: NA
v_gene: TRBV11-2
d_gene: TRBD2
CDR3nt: TGTGCCAGCAGCCACGTCTTCGAGCGGGAATACGAGCAGTACTTC
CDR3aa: CASSHVFEREYEQYF

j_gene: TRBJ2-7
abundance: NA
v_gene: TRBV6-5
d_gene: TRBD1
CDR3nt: TGTGCCAGCAGTTTCGGACAGGTGGCCTACGAGCAGTACTTC
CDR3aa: CASSFGQVAYEQYF

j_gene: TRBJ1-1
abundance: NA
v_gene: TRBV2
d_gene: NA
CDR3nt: TGTGCCAGCTTGAGGAACACTGAAGCTTTCTTT
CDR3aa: CASLRNTEAFF

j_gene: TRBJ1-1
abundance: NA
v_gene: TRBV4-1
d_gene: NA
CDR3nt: TGCGCCAGCAGCCAATCAGGAAACCTGAACACTGAAGCTTTCTTT
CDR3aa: CASSQSGNLNTEAFF

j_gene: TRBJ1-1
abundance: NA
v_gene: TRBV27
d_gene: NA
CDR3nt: TGTGCCAGCAGTTTTGGGGTTGGCACTGAAGCTTTCTTT
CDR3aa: CASSFGVGTEAFF

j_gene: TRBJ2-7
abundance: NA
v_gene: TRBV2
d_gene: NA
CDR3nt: TGTGCCAGCAGTGAGTTACCCCTTGAACTGAGCTACGAGCAGTACTTC
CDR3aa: CASSELPLELSYEQYF

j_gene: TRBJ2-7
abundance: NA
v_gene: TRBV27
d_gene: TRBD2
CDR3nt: TGTGCCACATCGGGGGGGCAGGACCCAAGCTACGAGCAGTACTTC
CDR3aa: CATSGGQDPSYEQYF